This T cell receptor (beta chain) was obtained from a study of blood T cell repertoires in COVID-19 (dated by TCRdb to 2018 to 2021). Study-wide context: Collaborator samples came from the United States, Italy and Spain and covered acute and convalescent phases of COVID-19. The prospective study material was composed of cDNA or gDNA derived from T cells, B-cell-depleted T cells, or PBMCs. Subjects who had been exposed to COVID-19, were actively infected with it, or had recovered from it provided the deeply sampled blood TCRbeta repertoires that made up the dataset. The repertoires were made available in a free public database intended to serve as a resource for research on the immune response to SARS-CoV-2. Samples came from the ongoing ImmuneRACE study (first 160 participants) plus 1,254 subjects from 6 global collaborators. Nearly every sample came with metadata listing a de-identified subject ID, COVID-19 status, age in years and sex. Where available, HLA class I and class II types were obtained from metadata supplied by the sample provider rather than from assay-based typing. Here is what the overall study found, with its caveats: The quantity of clinical and demographic metadata differed by source and by participant and was supplied without curation.

Remarks on this clone: It has no known antigen specificity. No base qualities exist here, and no much larger clone lies one base off it.

From the cysteine up to the phenylalanine, the CDR3 has a length of 17 residues. The retained sequence is limited to the CDR3, 51 bases, with the frame set at the first base. The CDR1 and CDR2 encoded by the germline V gene (reference sequence) are MNHEY and SMNVEV. Deletion took 1 base off V and 1 base off J, with a span of 16 bases between the germline ends. Whole blood was collected in K2EDTA tubes by collaborating institutions according to the institutions' own protocols. Collaborator samples were shipped for TCRbeta analysis as frozen whole blood, isolated PBMCs, or DNA extracted from either sample type. TCRbeta CDR3 regions were amplified from genomic DNA by means of the immunoSEQ Assay, a bias-controlled multiplex PCR. Processing in the source paper ran as follows. The number of nucleated cells in each sample was estimated by amplification of reference gene primers within the assay. To quantify the absolute abundance of each unique TCRbeta CDR3 rearrangement, sequence reads were collapsed and filtered. Productive Simpson clonality was computed per sample as the square root of Simpson's diversity index over productive rearrangements. The table comes from immuneACCESS by way of TCRdb, which keeps in-frame sequences with V and J called. Part of the clones is missing from these tables; in studies checked, under half for an unresolved V gene and the rest for unknown reasons. V and J calls and clone size come straight from that table; D and trimming were deduced from the DNA. This sample gives more than 60,000 clones in total; roughly 90% of them show up just once. The top ten constitute about 22% of the sample.

This TCR derives from a woman between 45 and 65 years old with active or convalescent COVID-19. The source material was peripheral blood. The rearrangement joined TRBV27 to TRBJ1-1; TRBD1 is a weak D gene call, 5 bases matching. The CDR3 here reads CASSLWLGGDQNTEAFF. The DNA sequence is as follows: TGTGCCAGCAGTTTATGGCTTGGGGGGGACCAGAACACTGAAGCTTTCTTT.